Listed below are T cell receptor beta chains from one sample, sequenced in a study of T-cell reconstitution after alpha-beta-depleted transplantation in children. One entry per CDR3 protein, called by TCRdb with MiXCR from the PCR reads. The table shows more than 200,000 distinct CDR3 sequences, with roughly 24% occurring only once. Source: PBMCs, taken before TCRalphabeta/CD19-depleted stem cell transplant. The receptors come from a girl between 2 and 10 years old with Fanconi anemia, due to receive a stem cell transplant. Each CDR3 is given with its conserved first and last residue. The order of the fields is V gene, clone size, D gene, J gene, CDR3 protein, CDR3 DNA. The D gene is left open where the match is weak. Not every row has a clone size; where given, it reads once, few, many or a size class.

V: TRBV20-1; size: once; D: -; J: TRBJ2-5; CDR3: CSAFSVEYQETQYF; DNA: TGCAGTGCTTTTAGCGTTGAGTACCAAGAGACCCAGTACTTC
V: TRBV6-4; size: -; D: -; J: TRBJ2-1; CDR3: CASSDLDSEYNEQFF; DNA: TGTGCCAGCAGTGATTTGGACAGCGAGTACAATGAGCAGTTCTTC
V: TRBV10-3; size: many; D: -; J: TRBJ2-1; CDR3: CAISESDGSSYNEQFF; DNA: TGTGCCATCAGTGAGTCGGACGGAAGCTCCTACAATGAGCAGTTCTTC
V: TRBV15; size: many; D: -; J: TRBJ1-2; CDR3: CATSRDLATHGYTF; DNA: TGTGCCACCAGCAGAGATTTAGCAACCCATGGCTACACCTTC
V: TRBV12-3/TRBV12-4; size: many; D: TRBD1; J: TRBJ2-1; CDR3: CASTHDRAQFF; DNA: TGTGCCAGCACCCATGACAGGGCTCAGTTCTTC
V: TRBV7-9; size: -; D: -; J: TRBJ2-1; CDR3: CASSSTGTDYNEQFF; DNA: TGTGCCAGCAGCTCAACCGGGACGGACTACAATGAGCAGTTCTTC
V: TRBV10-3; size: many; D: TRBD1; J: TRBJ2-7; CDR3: CAITQDRTSYEQYF; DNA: TGTGCCATCACCCAGGACAGGACTTCCTACGAGCAGTACTTC
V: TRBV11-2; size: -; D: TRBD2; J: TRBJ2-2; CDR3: CASSSRLNSGANTGELFF; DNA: TGTGCCAGCAGCTCACGACTGAATAGCGGGGCGAACACCGGGGAGCTGTTTTTT
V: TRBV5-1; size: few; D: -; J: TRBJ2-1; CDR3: CASSLVWTASYNEQFF; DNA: TGCGCCAGCAGCTTGGTATGGACAGCTTCCTACAATGAGCAGTTCTTC
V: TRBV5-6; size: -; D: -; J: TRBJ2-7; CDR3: CASSLVGDYEQYF; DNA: TGTGCCAGCAGCTTGGTGGGGGACTACGAGCAGTACTTC
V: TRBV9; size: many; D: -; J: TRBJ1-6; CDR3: CASNPDSHNSPLHF; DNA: TGTGCCAGCAACCCGGATTCGCATAATTCACCCCTCCACTTT
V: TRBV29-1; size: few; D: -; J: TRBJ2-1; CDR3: CSVVIITETTYNEQFF; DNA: TGCAGCGTTGTCATAATAACAGAGACCACCTACAATGAGCAGTTCTTC
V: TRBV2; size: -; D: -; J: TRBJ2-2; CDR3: CASSELRANTGELFF; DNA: TGTGCCAGCAGTGAACTACGTGCGAACACCGGGGAGCTGTTTTTT
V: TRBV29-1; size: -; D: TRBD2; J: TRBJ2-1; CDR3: CSLVGTSGGYNEQFF; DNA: TGCAGCCTGGTGGGGACTAGCGGGGGGTACAATGAGCAGTTCTTC
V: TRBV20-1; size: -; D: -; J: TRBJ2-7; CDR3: CSATRLYEQYF; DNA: TGCAGTGCCACCCGACTCTACGAGCAGTACTTC
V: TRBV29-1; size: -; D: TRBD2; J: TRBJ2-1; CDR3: CSVAIGTSGSYEQFF; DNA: TGCAGCGTCGCGATAGGGACTAGCGGGAGCTATGAGCAGTTCTTC
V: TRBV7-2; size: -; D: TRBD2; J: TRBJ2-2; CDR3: CASRAGTRNTGELFF; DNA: TGTGCCAGCAGGGCCGGGACTAGGAACACCGGGGAGCTGTTTTTT
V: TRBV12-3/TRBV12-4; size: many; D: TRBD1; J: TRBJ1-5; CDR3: CASGQGVSNQPQHF; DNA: TGTGCCAGCGGACAGGGGGTAAGCAATCAGCCCCAGCATTTT
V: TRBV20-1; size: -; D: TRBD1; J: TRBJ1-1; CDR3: CSAVRQGGTEAFF; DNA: TGCAGTGCGGTTCGACAGGGAGGCACTGAAGCTTTCTTT
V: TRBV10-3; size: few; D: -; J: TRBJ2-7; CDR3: CAISESNGGEQYF; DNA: TGTGCCATCAGTGAGTCAAATGGTGGAGAGCAGTACTTC
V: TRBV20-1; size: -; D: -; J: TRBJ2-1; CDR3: CSARDGRKGYEQFF; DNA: TGCAGTGCTAGAGATGGGAGGAAAGGATATGAGCAGTTCTTC
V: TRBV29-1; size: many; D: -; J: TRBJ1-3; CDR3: CSVVGAVGDSGTIYF; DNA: TGCAGCGTTGTAGGGGCTGTAGGGGATTCGGGCACCATATATTTT
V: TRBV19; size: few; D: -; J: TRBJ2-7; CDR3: CASSSGQGARQYF; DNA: TGTGCCAGTAGTTCTGGGCAGGGTGCTCGGCAGTACTTC
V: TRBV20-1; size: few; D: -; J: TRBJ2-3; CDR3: CSASLGTDTQYF; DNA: TGCAGTGCTAGTCTCGGCACAGATACGCAGTATTTT
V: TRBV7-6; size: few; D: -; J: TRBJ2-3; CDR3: CASSLWVSSLDTQYF; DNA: TGTGCCAGCAGCTTATGGGTCAGTTCTCTGGATACGCAGTATTTT
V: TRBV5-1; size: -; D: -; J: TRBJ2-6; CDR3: CASSRAVTGANVLTF; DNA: TGCGCCAGCAGCAGAGCAGTAACCGGGGCCAACGTCCTGACTTTC
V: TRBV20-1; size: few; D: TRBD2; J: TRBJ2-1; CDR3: CSATSGPYNEQFF; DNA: TGCAGTGCTACTAGCGGCCCCTACAATGAGCAGTTCTTC
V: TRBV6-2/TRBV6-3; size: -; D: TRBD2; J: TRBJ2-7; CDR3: CASSTRRLAGTEQYF; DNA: TGTGCCAGCAGTACCCGAAGACTAGCGGGAACCGAGCAGTACTTC
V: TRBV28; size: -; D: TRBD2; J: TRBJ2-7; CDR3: CASSLLVFGGEDEQYF; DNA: TGTGCCAGCAGTTTATTGGTCTTCGGGGGGGAGGACGAGCAGTACTTC
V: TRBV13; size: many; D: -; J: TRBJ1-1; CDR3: CASSGWNTEAFF; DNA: TGTGCCAGCAGCGGGTGGAACACTGAAGCTTTCTTT
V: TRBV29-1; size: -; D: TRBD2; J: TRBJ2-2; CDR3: CSELGLAGGTNTGELFF; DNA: TGCAGCGAATTAGGACTAGCGGGAGGAACGAACACCGGGGAGCTGTTTTTT
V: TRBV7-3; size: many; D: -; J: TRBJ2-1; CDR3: CASSLGRGSYNEQFF; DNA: TGTGCCAGCAGCCTTGGGAGGGGGTCCTACAATGAGCAGTTCTTC
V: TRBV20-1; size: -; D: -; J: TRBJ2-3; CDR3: CSAPTYAEGDTQYF; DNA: TGCAGTGCCCCAACGTACGCTGAGGGAGATACGCAGTATTTT
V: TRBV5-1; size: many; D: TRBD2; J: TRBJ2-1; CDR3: CASSLGTSYNEQFF; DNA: TGTGCCAGCAGCTTAGGGACTAGCTACAATGAGCAGTTCTTC
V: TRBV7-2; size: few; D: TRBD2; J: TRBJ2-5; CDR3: CASILIAGAMGETQYF; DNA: TGTGCCAGCATTTTAATAGCGGGGGCCATGGGAGAGACCCAGTACTTC
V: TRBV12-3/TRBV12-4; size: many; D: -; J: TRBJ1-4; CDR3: CASSSRTENEKLFF; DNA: TGTGCCAGCAGTTCGCGGACCGAGAATGAAAAACTGTTTTTT
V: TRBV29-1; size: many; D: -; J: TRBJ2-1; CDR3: CSFGEQFF; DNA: TGCAGCTTTGGTGAGCAGTTCTTC
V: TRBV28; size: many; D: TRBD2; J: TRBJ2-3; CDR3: CASSWTSADTQYF; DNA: TGTGCCAGCAGTTGGACTAGCGCAGATACGCAGTATTTT
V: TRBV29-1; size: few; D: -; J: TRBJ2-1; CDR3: CSVSRSSSYNEQFF; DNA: TGCAGCGTGTCCCGGTCCAGCTCCTACAATGAGCAGTTCTTC
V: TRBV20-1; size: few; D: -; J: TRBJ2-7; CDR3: CSARPPVSGQYF; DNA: TGCAGTGCTAGGCCACCGGTTTCTGGGCAGTACTTC
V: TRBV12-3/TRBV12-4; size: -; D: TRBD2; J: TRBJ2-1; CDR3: CASTPRTSERYNEQFF; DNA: TGTGCCAGCACCCCAAGGACTAGCGAGCGTTACAATGAGCAGTTCTTC
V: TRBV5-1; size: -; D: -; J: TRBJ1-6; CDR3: CASSQRADNSPLHF; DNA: TGCGCCAGCAGCCAAAGAGCGGACAATTCACCCCTCCACTTT
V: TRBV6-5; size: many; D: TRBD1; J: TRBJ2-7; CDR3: CASSYLGQSSYEQYF; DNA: TGTGCCAGCAGTTACTTGGGACAGTCCTCCTACGAGCAGTACTTC
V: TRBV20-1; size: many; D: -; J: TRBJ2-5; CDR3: CSARKETQYF; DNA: TGCAGTGCTCGAAAAGAGACCCAGTACTTC
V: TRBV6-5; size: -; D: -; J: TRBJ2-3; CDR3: CASTGTGTQYF; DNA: TGTGCCAGCACGGGGACGGGTACGCAGTATTTT
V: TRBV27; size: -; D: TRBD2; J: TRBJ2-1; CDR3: CASSPPSGRGGNEQFF; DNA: TGTGCCAGCAGTCCTCCTAGCGGGAGGGGTGGGAATGAGCAGTTCTTC
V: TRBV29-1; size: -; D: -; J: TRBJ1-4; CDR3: CSVEDGVTNEKLFF; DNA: TGCAGCGTTGAAGATGGGGTAACTAATGAAAAACTGTTTTTT
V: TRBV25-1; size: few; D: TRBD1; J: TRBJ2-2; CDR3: CASGQGDTGELFF; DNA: TGTGCCTCGGGACAGGGGGACACCGGGGAGCTGTTTTTT
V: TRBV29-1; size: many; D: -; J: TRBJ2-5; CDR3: CSVEGGEQETQYF; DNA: TGCAGCGTTGAAGGGGGGGAACAAGAGACCCAGTACTTC
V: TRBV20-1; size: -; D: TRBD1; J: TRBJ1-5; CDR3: CSARGRDRDNQPQHF; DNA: TGCAGTGCTAGAGGCCGGGACAGGGACAATCAGCCCCAGCATTTT
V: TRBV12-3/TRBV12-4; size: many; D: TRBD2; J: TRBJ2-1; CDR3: CASSPTSGRHNEQFF; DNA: TGTGCCAGCAGCCCCACTAGCGGGAGACACAATGAGCAGTTCTTC
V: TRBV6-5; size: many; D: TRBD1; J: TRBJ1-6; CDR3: CASSYVRQGASPLHF; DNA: TGTGCCAGCAGTTACGTCAGACAGGGGGCTTCACCCCTCCACTTT
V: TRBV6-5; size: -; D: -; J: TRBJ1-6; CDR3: CASSPAPPGYNSPLHF; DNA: TGTGCCAGCAGTCCAGCCCCCCCGGGTTATAATTCACCCCTCCACTTT